Below, one T cell receptor beta chain is given with its context. Its antigen is unknown. These data come from a study of T cell responses to AZD1222 COVID-19 vaccine. Study conclusions and caveats: Spike-specific TCR breadth and depth rose after two AZD1222 doses. All repertoire sampling was performed exclusively after the peak T cell response. Most donors were white British, females outnumbered males, and clonal diversity was possibly underestimated.

TCRdb's copy holds only in-frame clones and misses some; the assay was immunoSEQ multiplex PCR. Here the sample spans over 100,000 clones, roughly 88% being singletons. This CDR3 region has 12 residues. Trimming shortened V by 3 bases and J by 10 bases, and 12 bases separated the two germline ends. Germline V CDR1 and CDR2: SEHNR, FQNEAQ (reference sequence). Sequenced here: peripheral blood, sampled on day 0 of MenACWY control vaccination. The receptor was isolated from an adult in good health. The J gene is TRBJ1-2, the V gene TRBV7-9; D ambiguous. The CDR3 sequence: CASSFAGRHYTF. CDR3 nucleotide sequence: TGTGCCAGCAGCTTTGCCGGGCGGCACTACACCTTC. The full variable domain, in which reference TRBV7-9 and TRBJ1-2 provide the parts outside the CDR3, is DTGVSQNPRHKITKRGQNVTFRCDPISEHNRLYWYRQTLGQGPEFLTYFQNEAQLEKSRLLSDRFSAERPKGSFSTLEIQRTEQGDSAMYLCASSFAGRHYTFGSGTRLTVV.